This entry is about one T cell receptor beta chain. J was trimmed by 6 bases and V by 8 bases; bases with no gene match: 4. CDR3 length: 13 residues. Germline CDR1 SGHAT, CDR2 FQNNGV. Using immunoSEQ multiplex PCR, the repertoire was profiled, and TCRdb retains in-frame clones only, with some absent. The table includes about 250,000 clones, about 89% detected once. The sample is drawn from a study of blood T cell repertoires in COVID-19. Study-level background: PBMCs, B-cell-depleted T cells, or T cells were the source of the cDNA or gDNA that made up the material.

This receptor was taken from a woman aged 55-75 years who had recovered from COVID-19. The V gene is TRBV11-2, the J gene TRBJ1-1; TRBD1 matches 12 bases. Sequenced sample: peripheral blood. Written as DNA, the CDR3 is TGTGCCAGCGGGGACAGGGGGCTTTCTGAAGCTTTCTTT. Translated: CASGDRGLSEAFF. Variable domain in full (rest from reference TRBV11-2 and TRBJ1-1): EAGVAQSPRYKIIEKRQSVAFWCNPISGHATLYWYQQILGQGPKLLIQFQNNGVVDDSQLPKDRFSAERLKGVDSTLKIQPAKLEDSAVYLCASGDRGLSEAFFGQGTRLTVV.